The clone carrying this TCR beta chain was seen a few times. Its antigen is still unknown. The record originates from a study of shared clonotypes between healthy human individuals. Notes on the study in general: Sampling used blood alone; tissue repertoires probably differ.

Here immunoSEQ multiplex PCR was the method, and the copy in TCRdb shows in-frame clones only, minus some. This sample has around 990,000 clones, with about 80% found just once. Every contributor of samples was a Caucasian grown-up residing in Nashville, Tennessee. A split of CD4+ cells into CD45RA+ naive and CD45RA-negative memory subsets was performed. Sequenced material: memory CD4+ T cells from PBMCs. Subset meaning: CD45RA-negative fraction. This TCR was recovered from a man younger than 35 in good health. Some clones in this sample may be carry-over from other donors' samples.

This chain's CDR3 is CVAGNQPQHF. Written as DNA, the CDR3 is TGTGTAGCCGGCAATCAGCCCCAGCATTTT. The chain is built from TRBV7-3 and TRBJ1-5, with D unresolved. Germline assignment: CDR1 SGHTA and CDR2 FQGTGA. The CDR3 is 10 amino acids.